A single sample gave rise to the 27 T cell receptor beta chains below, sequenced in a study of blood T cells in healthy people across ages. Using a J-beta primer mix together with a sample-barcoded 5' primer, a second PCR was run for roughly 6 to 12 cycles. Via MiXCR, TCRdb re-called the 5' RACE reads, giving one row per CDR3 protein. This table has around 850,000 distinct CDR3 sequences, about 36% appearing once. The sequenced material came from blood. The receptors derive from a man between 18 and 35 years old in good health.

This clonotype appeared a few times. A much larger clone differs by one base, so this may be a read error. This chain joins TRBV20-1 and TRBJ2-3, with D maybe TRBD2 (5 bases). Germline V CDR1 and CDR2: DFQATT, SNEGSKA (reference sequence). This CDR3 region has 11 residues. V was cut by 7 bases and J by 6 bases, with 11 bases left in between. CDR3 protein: CSVAERDTQYF. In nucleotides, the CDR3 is TGCAGTGTTGCAGAGCGGGATACGCAGTATTTT.

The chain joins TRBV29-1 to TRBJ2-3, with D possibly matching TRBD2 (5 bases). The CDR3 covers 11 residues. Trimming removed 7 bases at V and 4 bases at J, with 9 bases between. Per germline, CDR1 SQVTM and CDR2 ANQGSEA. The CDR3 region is CSAGSADTQYF. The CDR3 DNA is TGCAGCGCGGGGAGCGCAGATACGCAGTATTTT.

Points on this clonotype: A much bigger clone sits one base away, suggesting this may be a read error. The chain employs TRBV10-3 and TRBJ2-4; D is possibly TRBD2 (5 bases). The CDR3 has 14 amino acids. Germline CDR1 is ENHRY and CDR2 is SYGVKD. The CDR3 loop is CVISALGVEDIQYF. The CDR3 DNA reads TGTGTCATCAGTGCCCTGGGCGTGGAGGACATTCAGTACTTC.

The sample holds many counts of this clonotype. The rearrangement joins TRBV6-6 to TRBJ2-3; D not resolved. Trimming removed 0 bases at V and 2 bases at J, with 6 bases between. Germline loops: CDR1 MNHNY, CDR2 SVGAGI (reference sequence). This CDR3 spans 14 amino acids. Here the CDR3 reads CASSYSATTDTQYF. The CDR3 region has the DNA TGTGCCAGCAGTTACTCGGCTACCACAGATACGCAGTATTTT.

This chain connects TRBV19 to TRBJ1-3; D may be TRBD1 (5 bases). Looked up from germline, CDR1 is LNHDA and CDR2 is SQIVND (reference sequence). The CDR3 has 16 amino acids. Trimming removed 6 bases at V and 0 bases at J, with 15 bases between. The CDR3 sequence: CASSPRTTSSGNTIYF. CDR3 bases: TGTGCCAGTAGCCCGAGGACAACGTCCTCTGGAAACACCATATATTTT. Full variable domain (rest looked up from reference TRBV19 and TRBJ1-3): DGGITQSPKYLFRKEGQNVTLSCEQNLNHDAMYWYRQDPGQGLRLIYYSQIVNDFQKGDIAEGYSVSREKKESFPLTVTSAQKNPTAFYLCASSPRTTSSGNTIYFGEGSWLTVV.

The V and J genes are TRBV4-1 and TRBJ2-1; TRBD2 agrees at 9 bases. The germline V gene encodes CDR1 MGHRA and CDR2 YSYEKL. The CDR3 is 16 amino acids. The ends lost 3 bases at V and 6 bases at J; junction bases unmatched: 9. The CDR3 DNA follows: TGCGCCAGCAGCCAGACGCGGGTAGCGGGGGTCAATGAGCAGTTCTTC. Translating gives CASSQTRVAGVNEQFF.

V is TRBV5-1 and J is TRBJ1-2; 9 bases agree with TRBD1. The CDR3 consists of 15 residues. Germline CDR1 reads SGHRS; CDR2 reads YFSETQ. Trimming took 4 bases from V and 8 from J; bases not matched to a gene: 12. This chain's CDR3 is CASSRPRDREGGYTF. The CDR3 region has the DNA TGCGCCAGCAGCCGTCCTCGGGACAGGGAGGGAGGCTACACCTTC.

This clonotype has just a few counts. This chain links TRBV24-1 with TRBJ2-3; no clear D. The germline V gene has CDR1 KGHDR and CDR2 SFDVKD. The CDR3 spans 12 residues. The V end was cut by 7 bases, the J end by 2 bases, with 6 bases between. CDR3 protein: CATRSTTDTQYF. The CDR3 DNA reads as TGTGCCACCAGGTCGACCACAGATACGCAGTATTTT.

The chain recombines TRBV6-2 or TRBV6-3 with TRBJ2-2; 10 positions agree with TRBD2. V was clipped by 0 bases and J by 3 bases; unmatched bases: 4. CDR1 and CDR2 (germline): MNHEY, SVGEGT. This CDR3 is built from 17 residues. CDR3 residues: CASSYSERGGDTGELFF. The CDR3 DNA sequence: TGTGCCAGCAGTTACTCCGAGCGGGGGGGCGACACCGGGGAGCTGTTTTTT.

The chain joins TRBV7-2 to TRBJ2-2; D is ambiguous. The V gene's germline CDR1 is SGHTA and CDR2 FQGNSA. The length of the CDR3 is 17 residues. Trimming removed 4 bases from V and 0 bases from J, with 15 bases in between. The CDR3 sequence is CASSSPLSATNTGELFF. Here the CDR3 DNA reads TGTGCCAGCAGCTCTCCCTTGAGTGCGACGAACACCGGGGAGCTGTTTTTT.

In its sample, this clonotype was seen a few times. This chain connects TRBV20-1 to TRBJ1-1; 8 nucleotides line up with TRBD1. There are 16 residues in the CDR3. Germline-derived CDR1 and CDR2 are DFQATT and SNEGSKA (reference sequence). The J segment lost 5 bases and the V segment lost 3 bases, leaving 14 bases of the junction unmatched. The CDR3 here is CSASEAGGASGTEAFF. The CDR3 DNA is TGCAGTGCTAGCGAGGCAGGGGGCGCTTCGGGGACTGAAGCTTTCTTT.

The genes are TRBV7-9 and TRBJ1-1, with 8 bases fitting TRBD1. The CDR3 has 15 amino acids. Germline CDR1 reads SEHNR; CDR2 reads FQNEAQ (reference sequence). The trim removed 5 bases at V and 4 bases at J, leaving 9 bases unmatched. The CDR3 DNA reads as TGTGCCAGCAGCCGCAATACAGGGGGAAGCACTGAAGCTTTCTTT. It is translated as CASSRNTGGSTEAFF.

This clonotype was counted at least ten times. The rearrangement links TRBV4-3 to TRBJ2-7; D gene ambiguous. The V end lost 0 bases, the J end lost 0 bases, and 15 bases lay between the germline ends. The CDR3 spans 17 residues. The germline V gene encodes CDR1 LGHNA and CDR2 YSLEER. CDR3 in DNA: TGCGCCAGCAGCCAAGATTACCGGACGGCGAGCTCCTACGAGCAGTACTTC. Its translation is CASSQDYRTASSYEQYF.

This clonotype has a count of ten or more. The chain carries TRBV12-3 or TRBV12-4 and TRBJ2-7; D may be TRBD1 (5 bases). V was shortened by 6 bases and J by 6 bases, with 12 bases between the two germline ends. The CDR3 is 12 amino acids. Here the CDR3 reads CASSFARGEQYF. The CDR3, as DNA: TGTGCCAGCAGCTTTGCTAGGGGCGAGCAGTACTTC.

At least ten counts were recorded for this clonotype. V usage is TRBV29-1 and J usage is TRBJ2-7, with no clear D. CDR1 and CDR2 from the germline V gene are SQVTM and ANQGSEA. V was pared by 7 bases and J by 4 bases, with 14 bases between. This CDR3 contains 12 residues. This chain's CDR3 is CSATGRFYEQYF. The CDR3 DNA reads TGCAGCGCCACTGGCCGCTTTTACGAGCAGTACTTC.

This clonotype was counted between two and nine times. The CDR3 DNA is TGTGCCAGCAAGGACAGGGGTACTGAAGCTTTCTTT. It specifies CASKDRGTEAFF. This chain connects TRBV2 to TRBJ1-1, with 9 bases identical to TRBD1. The CDR3 runs to 12 residues. Germline CDR1 and CDR2: SNHLY and FYNNEI. Unmatched junction bases numbered 2, after V lost 7 bases and J lost 5 bases.

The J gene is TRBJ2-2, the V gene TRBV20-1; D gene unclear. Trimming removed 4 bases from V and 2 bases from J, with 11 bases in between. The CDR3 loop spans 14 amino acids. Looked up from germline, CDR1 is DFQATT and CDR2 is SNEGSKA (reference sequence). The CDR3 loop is CSAITPGNTGELFF. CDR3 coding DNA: TGCAGTGCTATCACCCCAGGAAACACCGGGGAGCTGTTTTTT.

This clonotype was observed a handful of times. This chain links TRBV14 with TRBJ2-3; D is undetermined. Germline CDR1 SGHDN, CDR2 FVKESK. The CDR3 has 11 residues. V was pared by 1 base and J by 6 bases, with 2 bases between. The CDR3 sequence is CASSQVDTQYF. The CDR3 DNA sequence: TGTGCCAGCAGCCAAGTGGATACGCAGTATTTT. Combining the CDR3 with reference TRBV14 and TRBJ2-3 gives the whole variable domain EAGVTQFPSHSVIEKGQTVTLRCDPISGHDNLYWYRRVMGKEIKFLLHFVKESKQDESGMPNNRFLAERTGGTYSTLKVQPAELEDSGVYFCASSQVDTQYFGPGTRLTVL.

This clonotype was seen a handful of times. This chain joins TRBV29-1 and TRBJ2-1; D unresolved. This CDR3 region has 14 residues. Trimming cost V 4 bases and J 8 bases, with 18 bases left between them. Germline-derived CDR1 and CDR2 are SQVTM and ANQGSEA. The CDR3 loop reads CSVVTGSGSDEQFF. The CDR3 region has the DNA TGCAGCGTTGTGACGGGTTCTGGGTCCGATGAGCAGTTCTTC.

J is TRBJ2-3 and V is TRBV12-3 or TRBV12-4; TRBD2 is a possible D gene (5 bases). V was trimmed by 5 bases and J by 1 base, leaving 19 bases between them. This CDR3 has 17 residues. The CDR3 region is CASSPGFTRRRTDTQYF. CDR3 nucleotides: TGTGCCAGCAGTCCGGGATTCACTAGGAGGCGCACAGATACGCAGTATTTT.

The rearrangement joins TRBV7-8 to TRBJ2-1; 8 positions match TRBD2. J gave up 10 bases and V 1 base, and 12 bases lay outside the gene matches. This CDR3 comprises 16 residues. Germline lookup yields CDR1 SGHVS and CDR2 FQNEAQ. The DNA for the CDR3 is TGTGCCAGCAGCTTAGATCCAGCGGGGGCCATTCGGGAGCAGTTCTTC. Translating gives CASSLDPAGAIREQFF.

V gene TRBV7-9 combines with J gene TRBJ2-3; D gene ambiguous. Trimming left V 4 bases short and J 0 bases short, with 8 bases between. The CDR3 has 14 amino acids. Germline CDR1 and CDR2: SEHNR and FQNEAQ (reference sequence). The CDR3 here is CASSSSASTDTQYF. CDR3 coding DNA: TGTGCCAGCAGCTCGTCTGCTAGCACAGATACGCAGTATTTT.

CDR3: CSARVRGNYTF. The CDR3 DNA follows: TGCAGTGCTAGAGTCCGGGGGAACTACACCTTC. The chain employs TRBV20-1 and TRBJ1-2; D possibly corresponds to TRBD1 (5 bases). The germline CDR1 and CDR2 sequences are DFQATT and SNEGSKA (reference sequence). Trimming cost V 1 base and J 10 bases, with 10 bases left between them. CDR3 length equals 11 residues.

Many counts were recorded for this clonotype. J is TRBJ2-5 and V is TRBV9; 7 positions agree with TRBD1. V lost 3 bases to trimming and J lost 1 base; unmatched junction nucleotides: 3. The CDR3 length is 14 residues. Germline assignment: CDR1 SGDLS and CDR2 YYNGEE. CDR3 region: CASSGGQSQETQYF. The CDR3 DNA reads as TGTGCCAGCAGCGGGGGACAGAGCCAAGAGACCCAGTACTTC.

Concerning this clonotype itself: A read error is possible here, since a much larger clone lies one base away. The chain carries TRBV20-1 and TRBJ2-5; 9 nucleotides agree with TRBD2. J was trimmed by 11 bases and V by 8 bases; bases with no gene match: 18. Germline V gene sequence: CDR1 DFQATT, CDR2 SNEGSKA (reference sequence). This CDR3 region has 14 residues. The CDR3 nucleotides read TGCAGTTCCCCGGCGGGGGGGCCGGGGAATGAGCAGTACTTC. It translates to CSSPAGGPGNEQYF.

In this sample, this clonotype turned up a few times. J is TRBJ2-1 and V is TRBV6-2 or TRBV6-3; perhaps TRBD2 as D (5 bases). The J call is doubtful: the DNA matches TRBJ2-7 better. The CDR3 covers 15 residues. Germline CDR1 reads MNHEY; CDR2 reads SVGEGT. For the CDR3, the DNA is TGTGCCAGCAGTTACAGGGCTAGCTCCTACAATGAGCAGTACTTC. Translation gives CASSYRASSYNEQYF.

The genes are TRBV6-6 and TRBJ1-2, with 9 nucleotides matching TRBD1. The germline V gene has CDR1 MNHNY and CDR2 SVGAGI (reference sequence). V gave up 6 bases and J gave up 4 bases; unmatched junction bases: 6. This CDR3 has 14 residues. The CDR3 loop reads CASSYRGLGYGYTF. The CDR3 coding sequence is TGTGCCAGCAGCTACAGGGGGCTCGGCTATGGCTACACCTTC.